One T cell receptor (beta chain) is described in this entry. No antigen is known for it. No base qualities exist here, and no much larger clone lies one base off it. The entry originates in a study of shared T cell receptors in the human thymus (dated by TCRdb to the early 2020s). Looking at the study overall: The study investigated the way shared, self-reactive T-cell receptor alpha chains are produced in the human thymus.

V is pruned by 0 bases and J by 0 bases, leaving 10 bases of the junction without a gene match. The germline V gene encodes CDR1 MGHRA and CDR2 YSYEKL. Counted from cysteine to phenylalanine, this CDR3 has 19 amino acids. Of all the DNA, just the CDR3 is kept, 57 bases in frame from base 1. Receptor libraries were prepared by the immunoSEQ multiplex PCR assay. This immuneACCESS table, as held by TCRdb, lists in-frame sequences with V and J called but not all clones. Of the missing ones, under half trace to an unresolved V gene in checked studies; the others have no known cause. The sample data list about 660,000 clones, and approximately 88% of these were observed just once. Clones ranked in the top ten supply approximately 0.01% of the sample. The same sample was also studied in work on human thymus T cells. The second study's paper adds: The donors were immunologically healthy infants in Finland who had open corrective cardiac surgery for congenital heart defects. Thymus tissue was collected as surgical resects that were removed during corrective cardiac surgery. Usage of V and J gene segments appeared to be biased in both the thymic and the peripheral blood repertoires. The related research found that thymic TCR repertoires overlapped highly between unrelated individuals. TCR alpha and beta repertoires from about 8 infant thymus samples and four related peripheral blood samples were characterized in the study. Donor ages ranged from about 6 to 250 days, and the cohort comprised more than 5 male and two female infants. Thymocytes were freed from the tissue by mechanical means and kept at -70 degrees C as pellets of 10-30 million cells. A QIAsymphony instrument was used to extract genomic DNA from frozen cell pellets. TCRB and TCRAD loci were amplified from a standardized quantity of quality-controlled genomic DNA using the immunoSEQ multiplex PCR assay. The amplicons spanned the V(D)J region and were long enough to cover the CDR3 and allow V and J genes to be identified. The commercial immunoSEQ service was used to sequence amplicons on an Illumina platform. Primer bias and sequencing errors were corrected using previously described methods, and TCRAD and TCRB definitions followed the IMGT database. Analysis of the repertoires was done with immunoSEQ Analyzer 3.0 and VDJTools and included basic statistics, V/J segment usage, diversity estimates, rarefaction and pairwise overlap. Diversity was estimated with Chao1, ChaoE, Efron-Thisted, Shannon and inverse Simpson indices, and also on datasets down-sampled to the smallest sample. Repertoire overlap was assessed by strict matching of CDR3 nucleotide sequence, V gene and J gene, and clustering was done by Jaccard-based multidimensional scaling. Thymus samples yielded on average around 850,000 unique TCRB clonotypes, compared with 80,000 to 85,000 from blood samples.

Sequencing input: thymocytes. The receptor comes from a boy in the first two years of life with a congenital heart defect. Donor details come from another sample of the same person, matched by shared clones. The receptor chain draws on TRBV4-1 and TRBJ2-3, with TRBD2 matching 9 junction bases. This receptor has the CDR3 CASSQDGAGGPSSTDTQYF. The nucleotides read TGCGCCAGCAGCCAAGATGGGGCGGGAGGGCCCAGCAGCACAGATACGCAGTATTTT.